This entry describes one TCR beta chain. Its antigen remains undetermined. No much larger clone is present one base from it, and per-base qualities are unavailable. This sample was taken from a study of cytomegalovirus exposure and HLA in healthy donors (TCRdb year 2017). The study in broad terms: An earlier analysis of roughly 630 of the donors reported 250 to 300 Gb of sequence data and around 120 million unique TCR beta sequences from 150 million to 200 million T cells. An early release covering just under 650 HLA-typed donors comprised roughly 300 gigabases of sequencing data and 65 million to 100 million unique TCR sequences. Of the approximately 400 genotyped donors, approximately 82% fell in the genetic ancestry cluster associated with self-reported Caucasian donors. The aim of the study was to test whether cataloging public T cell receptors could identify signatures of past pathogen exposure. The study profiled the T cell repertoires of hundreds of subjects by immunosequencing and related them to cytomegalovirus serostatus. Along with the approximately 650-subject first cohort, a separate validation cohort of over 90 different subjects was used. The study combined high-throughput TCR immunosequencing, statistical association of individual TCRs with disease status, and machine learning to predict cytomegalovirus infection status. In a later analysis, previously published TCR beta repertoires from about 640 donors were re-analyzed and high-resolution HLA genotyping was added so that TCR occurrence patterns could be studied. Rather than using new phenotypic data, the later analysis identified candidate immune exposures from TCR beta sequences and from how often those sequences occurred across donors. An earlier analysis of 450 to 750 of the donors used high-throughput TCR beta sequencing to judge whether each TCR beta V gene segment behaved as functional or pseudogenic. Donor age, sex, ethnicity and CMV serostatus were collected together with the repertoire data. Genome-wide SNP genotypes for about 65% of the roughly 700 donors were used in a later genetic analysis, which treated that subset as a discovery cohort. Every repertoire in the discovery cohort had been generated on one and the same sequencing platform. Class I and class II HLA loci were covered by the typing at four-digit resolution. Typing coverage differed by locus: A, B, C, DRB1 and DQB1 were typed in roughly 620-630 donors, DQA1 in about 500, DPA1 in some 610, and DPB1 in roughly 470. Roughly 5 DR-DQ haplotypes were handled as single units for association and clustering because linkage in the cohort was strong. On average, about 240,000 unique TCR beta nucleotide sequences were sequenced per donor among 350 to 400 genotyped donors of the cohort, with around 19% of those sequences being non-productive.

Libraries were made using the immunoSEQ multiplex PCR assay. For the multiplex PCR, a mixture combining 60 forward primers for TCR Vbeta segments and 13 reverse primers for TCR Jbeta segments was used. The CDR3 region of rearranged TCR beta genes was amplified from genomic DNA by a multiplex PCR assay. The amplified TCR beta libraries were sequenced on the Illumina HiSeq System as 87-base-pair reads. The source study handled its data this way. In a later analysis, tens of millions of unique TCR beta chains were counted across the roughly 700 repertoires, and around 10 million of these chains were shared by at least two donors. A nearest-neighbor algorithm error-corrected the raw reads and collapsed the reads into unique sequences, merging closely related sequences to remove PCR and sequencing errors. CDR3 sequences were aligned to IMGT reference sequences to assign V, D and J gene segments. For a sequence to be retained, a match of at least six nucleotides was required to both a V gene segment and a J gene segment. A rearrangement was called productive if the CDR3 had no stop codons and remained in frame with V and J, and every other rearrangement was called non-productive. Following IMGT convention, CDR3 was defined as the stretch from the second conserved V-encoded cysteine to the conserved J-encoded phenylalanine. The earlier analysis of about 570 of the donors excluded any sequence lacking an unambiguous match to a single V gene segment. An earlier analysis of several hundred of the donors classified V segments as functional when productive rearrangements were above 56.7% and as segregating when the standard deviation between donors was above 5%. A statistical classification framework was built for diagnosing cytomegalovirus status from the catalog of TCR beta chain sequences. In a later analysis, TCR nucleotide sequences were compared against IMGT/GENE-DB human TR gene sequences so that V and J genes could be assigned. Using the TCRdist pipeline, a later analysis assigned CDR3 sequences along with most-parsimonious VDJ recombination scenarios. A later analysis defined each TCR beta chain by its CDR3 amino acid sequence plus V-gene family, and excluded reads lacking a unique V-gene family. A later analysis removed 592 highly shared, low-generation-probability nucleotide sequences to deal with suspected cross-contamination and a sequencing artifact. In a later analysis, a clonal expansion index for each public chain was calculated from normalized within-repertoire ranks of inferred template counts. In a later analysis, generation probabilities were computed with a VDJ recombination model fitted to out-of-frame rearrangements, and the resulting probabilities were checked against IGoR. In a later analysis, TCR-TCR, TCR-HLA and TCR-CMV co-occurrence was scored with hypergeometric tests, and a repertoire-size bias correction was applied to TCR pairs. False discovery rates were estimated in a later analysis by permuting HLA or CMV assignments 20 times. A later analysis grouped co-occurring TCRs with DBSCAN, adding TCRdist sequence similarity when clustering within HLA-allele-positive subsets. Co-occurrence clustering excluded repertoires with fewer than 30,000 or more than 120,000 public chains, plus five with anomalous nucleotide sharing. Imported from immuneACCESS, the table was reduced by TCRdb to in-frame sequences with V and J called. These copies leave out some clones; in studies compared against another copy, an unresolved V gene accounts for under half, and the cause of the remainder is not known. V, J and clone size derive from that table, while D and trimming were established from the DNA sequence. In this sample the table shows roughly 160,000 clones, 81% of which occur a single time. In total, the top ten clones hold less than 15% of the sample.

The cohort was made up of 500 to 800 healthy bone marrow donors. At the time of sampling, all cohort members were nominally healthy, though unrecorded immune exposures were likely present. The donor was CMV seronegative and was included in the group of around 320 seronegative cohort members. A peripheral blood sample was collected from each donor, and TCR beta sequencing was performed on peripheral blood mononuclear cells. The Qiagen DNeasy Blood Extraction Kit was used to extract genomic DNA from the blood cell samples. The investigation overall reported the following: A later analysis reported that several top co-occurrence clusters appeared linked to parvovirus B19, influenza, CMV and Epstein-Barr virus. V-gene and J-gene trimming of TCR beta chains was associated with a missense DCLRE1C variant in a later genetic analysis, and the association was replicated in an independent cohort. Compared with the approximately 710-donor mean, donors in an Asian-associated ancestry cluster had fewer N-insertions in productive TCRs, according to a later genetic analysis. In a later analysis, HLA-associated TCR beta chains were found to be more clonally expanded and to have lower generation probabilities than equally common non-associated chains. In the study, approximately 160 TCR beta chains were listed as associated with cytomegalovirus. Linkage disequilibrium might explain the correlated functional status among segregating V segments, but an unknown experimental factor could not be ruled out. Only TCR beta chains were sequenced in this cohort, and the absence of alpha or paired-chain data limited detectable features. The authors suggested that the approach could potentially be extended to other disease states and immunological phenotypes. Assigning TCR associations to individual alleles was difficult when HLA alleles, especially DR and DQ, strongly co-occurred. Most CMV-associated TCR beta chains appeared to be HLA-restricted in a later analysis, and the HLA associations seemed to be driven largely by CMV exposure. Broadly in line with IMGT annotations, most TCR beta V segments showed up in productive rearrangements about 87% or about 30% of the time in an earlier analysis of about 500 of the donors. In a later analysis, TCR association rates were found to vary across HLA loci, with the most associated TCRs seen for DRB1 alleles and the fewest for HLA-C alleles. A cluster of highly shared sequence variants was judged likely to be a technical artifact of the sequencing pipeline. A further reported finding was that TCR beta sequences accurately predicted the HLA-A and HLA-B alleles for most subjects in the first cohort. CMV serostatus was the only immune exposure information available for the cohort. Some IMGT-functional V segments, including TRBV6-2 and TRBV6-3, could not be distinguished by the 87-base-pair reads and were therefore excluded. Across donors, most TCR sequences were observed very rarely, whereas some public TCRs were present in many individuals. Because counts were too low, seventeen rarely observed V segments, including chromosome 9 orphons, were excluded from the earlier analysis of about 500 of the donors. In vitro tests confirmed that three of the cytomegalovirus-associated TCR beta chains recognize cytomegalovirus antigens. In both the original and validation cohorts, the classifier was reported to diagnose cytomegalovirus status with high specificity and sensitivity. Presence/absence analyses assumed roughly uniform sequencing depth across donors, an assumption that may not hold. Because HLA typing was missing for some donors at each locus, association tests included only the typed subset. In a later analysis, about 16,000 TCR beta sequences were associated with specific HLA alleles at a false discovery rate of 0.05.

The CDR3 sequence holds 15 residues, the cysteine and phenylalanine included. Of all the DNA, just the CDR3 is kept, 45 bases in frame from base 1. CDR1 and CDR2 (SGHVS, FQNEAQ) derive from the germline V gene. V sheds 4 bases and J sheds 5 bases, leaving 17 bases between their ends. The sequenced sample was PBMCs. The rearrangement joined TRBV7-8 to TRBJ1-1, and possibly TRBD1, on 5 matching bases. The sequence came from a woman aged 45-60 years in good health and CMV-seronegative. Here the CDR3 is given as CASSSSGWGGTEAFF. The nucleotides read TGTGCCAGCAGCTCCTCCGGCTGGGGGGGGACTGAAGCTTTCTTT.